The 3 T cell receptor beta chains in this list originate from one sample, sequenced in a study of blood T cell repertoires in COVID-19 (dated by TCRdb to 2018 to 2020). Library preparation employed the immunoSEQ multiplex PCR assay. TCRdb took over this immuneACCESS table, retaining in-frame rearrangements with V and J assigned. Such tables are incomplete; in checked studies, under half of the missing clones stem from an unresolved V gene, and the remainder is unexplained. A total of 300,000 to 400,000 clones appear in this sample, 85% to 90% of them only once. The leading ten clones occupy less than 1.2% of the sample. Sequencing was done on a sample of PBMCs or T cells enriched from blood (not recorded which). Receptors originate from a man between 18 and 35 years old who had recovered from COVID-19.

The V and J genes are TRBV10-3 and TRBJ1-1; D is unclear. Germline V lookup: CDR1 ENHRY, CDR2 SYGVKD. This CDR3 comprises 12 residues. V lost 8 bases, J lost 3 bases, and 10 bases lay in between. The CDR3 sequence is CAIGGGYTEAFF. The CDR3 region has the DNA TGTGCCATCGGAGGCGGATACACTGAAGCTTTCTTT.

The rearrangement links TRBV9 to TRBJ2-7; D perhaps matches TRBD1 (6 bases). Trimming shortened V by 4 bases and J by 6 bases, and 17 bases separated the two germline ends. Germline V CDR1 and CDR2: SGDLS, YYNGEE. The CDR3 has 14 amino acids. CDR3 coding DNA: TGTGCCAGCAGCATATACAGGGATCTGGGCGAGCAGTACTTC. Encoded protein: CASSIYRDLGEQYF.

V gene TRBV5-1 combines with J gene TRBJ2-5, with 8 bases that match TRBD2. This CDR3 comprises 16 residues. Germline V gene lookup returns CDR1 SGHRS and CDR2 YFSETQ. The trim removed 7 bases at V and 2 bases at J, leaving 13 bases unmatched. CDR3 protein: CASRRAGGSGQETQYF. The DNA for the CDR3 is TGCGCCAGCCGCCGGGCGGGAGGCTCGGGTCAAGAGACCCAGTACTTC.